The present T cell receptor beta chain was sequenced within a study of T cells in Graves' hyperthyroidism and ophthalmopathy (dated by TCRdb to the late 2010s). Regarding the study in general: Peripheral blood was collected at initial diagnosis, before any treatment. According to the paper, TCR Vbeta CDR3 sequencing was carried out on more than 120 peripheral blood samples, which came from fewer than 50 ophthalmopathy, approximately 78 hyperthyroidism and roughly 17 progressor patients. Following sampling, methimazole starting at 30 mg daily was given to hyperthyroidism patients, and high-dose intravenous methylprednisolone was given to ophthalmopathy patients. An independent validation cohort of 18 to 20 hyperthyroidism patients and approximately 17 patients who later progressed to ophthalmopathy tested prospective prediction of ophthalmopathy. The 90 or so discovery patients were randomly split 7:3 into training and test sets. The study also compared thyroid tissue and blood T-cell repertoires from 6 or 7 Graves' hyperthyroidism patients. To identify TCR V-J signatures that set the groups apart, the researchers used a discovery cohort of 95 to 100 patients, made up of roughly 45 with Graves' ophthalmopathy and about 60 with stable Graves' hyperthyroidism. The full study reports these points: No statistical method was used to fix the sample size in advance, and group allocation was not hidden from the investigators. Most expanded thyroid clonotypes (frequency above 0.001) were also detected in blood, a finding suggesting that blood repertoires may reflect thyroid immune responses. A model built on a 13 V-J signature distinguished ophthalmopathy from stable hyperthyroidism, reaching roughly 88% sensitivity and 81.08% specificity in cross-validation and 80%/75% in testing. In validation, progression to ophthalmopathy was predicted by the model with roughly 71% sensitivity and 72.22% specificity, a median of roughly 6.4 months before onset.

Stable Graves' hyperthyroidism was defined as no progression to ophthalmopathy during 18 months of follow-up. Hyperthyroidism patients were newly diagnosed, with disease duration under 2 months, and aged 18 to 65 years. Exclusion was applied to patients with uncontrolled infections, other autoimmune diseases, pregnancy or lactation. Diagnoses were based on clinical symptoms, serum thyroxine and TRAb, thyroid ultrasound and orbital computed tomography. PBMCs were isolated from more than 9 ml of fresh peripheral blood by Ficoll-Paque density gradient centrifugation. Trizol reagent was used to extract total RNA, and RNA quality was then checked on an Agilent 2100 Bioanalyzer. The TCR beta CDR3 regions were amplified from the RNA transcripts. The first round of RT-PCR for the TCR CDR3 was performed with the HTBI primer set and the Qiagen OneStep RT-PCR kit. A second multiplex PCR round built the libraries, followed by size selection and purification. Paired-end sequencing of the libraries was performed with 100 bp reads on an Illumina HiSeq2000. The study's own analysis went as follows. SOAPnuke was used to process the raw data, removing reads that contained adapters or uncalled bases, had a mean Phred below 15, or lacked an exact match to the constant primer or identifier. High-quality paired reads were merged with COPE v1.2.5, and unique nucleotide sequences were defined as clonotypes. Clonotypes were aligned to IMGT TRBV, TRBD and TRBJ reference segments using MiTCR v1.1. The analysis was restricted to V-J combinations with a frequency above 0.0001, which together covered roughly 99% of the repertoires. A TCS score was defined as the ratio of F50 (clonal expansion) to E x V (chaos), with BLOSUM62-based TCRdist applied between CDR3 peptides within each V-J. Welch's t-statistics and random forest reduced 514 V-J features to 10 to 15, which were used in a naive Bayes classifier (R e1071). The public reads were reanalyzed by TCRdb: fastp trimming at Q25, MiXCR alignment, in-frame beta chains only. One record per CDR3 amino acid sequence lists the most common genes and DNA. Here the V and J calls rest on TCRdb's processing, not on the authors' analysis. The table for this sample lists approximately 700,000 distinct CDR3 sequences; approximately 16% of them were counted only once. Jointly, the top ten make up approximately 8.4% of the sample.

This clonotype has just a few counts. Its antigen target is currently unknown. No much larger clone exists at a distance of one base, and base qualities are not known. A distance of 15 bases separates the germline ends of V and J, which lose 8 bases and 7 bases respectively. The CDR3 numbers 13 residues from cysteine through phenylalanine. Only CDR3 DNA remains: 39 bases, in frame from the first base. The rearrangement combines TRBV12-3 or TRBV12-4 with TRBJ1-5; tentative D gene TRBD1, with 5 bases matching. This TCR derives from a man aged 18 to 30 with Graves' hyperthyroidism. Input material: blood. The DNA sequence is TGTGCCAGCCGACCGGCAGGGAGCCAGCCCCAGCATTTT. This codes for CASRPAGSQPQHF.